The T cell receptor (beta chain) described here comes from a study of cytomegalovirus exposure and HLA in healthy donors. Study-wide findings and caveats: Sequencing likely generated an artifact that appeared as a cluster of highly shared sequence variants.

Vbeta (60) and Jbeta (13) primers were used in the PCR. Here immunoSEQ multiplex PCR was the method, and the copy in TCRdb shows in-frame clones only, minus some. The sample carries around 150,000 clones, about two thirds recorded once. The CDR3 has 15 residues. Germline V gives CDR1 SEHNR, CDR2 FQNEAQ (reference sequence). In regard to this clone: The antigen is unknown.

The clonotype originates from a man aged 45 to 65 in good health and CMV-seropositive. The V and J genes are TRBV7-9 and TRBJ2-5; 7 nucleotides agree with TRBD2. The J call is doubtful: the DNA matches TRBJ2-7 better. Input material: PBMCs. The CDR3 coding sequence is TGTGCCAGCAGCCCCTTCAGGGAGGGACCAGGCGAGCAGTACTTC. The encoded protein is CASSPFREGPGEQYF.